Shown below are 32 T cell receptor beta chains from a single sample sequenced in a study of blood T cell repertoires in COVID-19. Clones were read by immunoSEQ multiplex PCR, and TCRdb kept only the in-frame ones, dropping some. The sample gives around 100,000 clones, about four fifths of which show up once; more than 20% is in the top ten. Material for sequencing was peripheral blood. The receptors were sampled from a man in his 60s with acute or convalescent COVID-19.

The count of this clone is one. The chain joins TRBV7-2 to TRBJ2-5, with D possibly matching TRBD1 (5 bases). V was pared by 5 bases and J by 5 bases, with 12 bases between. Germline assignment: CDR1 SGHTA and CDR2 FQGNSA. The CDR3 is 13 residues long. CDR3 in amino acids: CASSPQAGETQYF. CDR3 in DNA: TGTGCCAGCAGCCCCCAGGCAGGGGAGACCCAGTACTTC. Using reference TRBV7-2 and TRBJ2-5 for the parts outside the CDR3, the full variable domain is GAGVSQSPSNKVTEKGKDVELRCDPISGHTALYWYRQSLGQGLEFLIYFQGNSAPDKSGLPSDRFSAERTGGSVSTLTIQRTQQEDSAVYLCASSPQAGETQYFGPGTRLLVL.

This chain joins TRBV6-5 and TRBJ2-7; D is unresolved. CDR1 is MNHEY, CDR2 SVGAGI, per germline. This CDR3 has 11 amino acids. Deletions cut 8 bases from V and 7 bases from J, with 12 bases between. This CDR3 is CASDFLREQYF. CDR3 sequence (DNA): TGTGCCAGCGATTTCCTACGGGAGCAGTACTTC.

The CDR3 reads CASSLGPLGLDTDTQYF. DNA of the CDR3: TGTGCCAGCAGCTTAGGCCCCCTCGGACTGGACACAGATACGCAGTATTTT. This rearrangement joins TRBV7-9 to TRBJ2-3; the D gene is possibly TRBD2 (5 bases). Trimming pared 1 base from V and 2 bases from J, leaving 16 bases between. The CDR3 is made up of 17 amino acids. Germline lookup yields CDR1 SEHNR and CDR2 FQNEAQ (reference sequence). The full variable domain, with the rest looked up from reference TRBV7-9 and TRBJ2-3, is DTGVSQNPRHKITKRGQNVTFRCDPISEHNRLYWYRQTLGQGPEFLTYFQNEAQLEKSRLLSDRFSAERPKGSFSTLEIQRTEQGDSAMYLCASSLGPLGLDTDTQYFGPGTRLTVL.

The J gene is TRBJ2-6, the V gene TRBV10-3; a weak D match, TRBD2 (5 bases). The germline gives CDR1 ENHRY, CDR2 SYGVKD. This CDR3 spans 15 amino acids. Trimming removed 6 bases at V and 0 bases at J, with 9 bases between. The chain's CDR3 is CAISPRGSGANVLTF. For the CDR3, the DNA is TGTGCCATCAGCCCACGGGGCTCTGGGGCCAACGTCCTGACTTTC.

A few counts support this clone. The chain is built from TRBV2 and TRBJ1-5; unclear D gene. Germline values: CDR1 SNHLY, CDR2 FYNNEI. V lost 2 bases and J 3 bases, leaving 20 bases between the germline ends. This CDR3 spans 18 amino acids. CDR3 sequence (DNA): TGTGCCAGCAGTGAAAGGAGTGTCGGTCCTTTACCCAATCAGCCCCAGCATTTT. Protein sequence: CASSERSVGPLPNQPQHF.

Notes on this clone: Additional DNA sequences in this sample encode the identical CDR3. This chain uses TRBV7-9 with TRBJ2-7; D remains unclear. Trimming removed 5 bases from V and 1 base from J, with 12 bases in between. This CDR3 has 14 amino acids. Looked up from germline, CDR1 is SEHNR and CDR2 is FQNEAQ (reference sequence). In nucleotides, the CDR3 is TGTGCCAGCAGCCCTCCGACTGGGTCCTACGAGCAGTACTTC. It codes for CASSPPTGSYEQYF. The entire variable domain, with the rest obtained from reference TRBV7-9 and TRBJ2-7, is as follows: DTGVSQNPRHKITKRGQNVTFRCDPISEHNRLYWYRQTLGQGPEFLTYFQNEAQLEKSRLLSDRFSAERPKGSFSTLEIQRTEQGDSAMYLCASSPPTGSYEQYFGPGTRLTVT.

The chain combines TRBV5-1 with TRBJ2-3, with 7 nucleotides matching TRBD2. Germline V gene sequence: CDR1 SGHRS, CDR2 YFSETQ. CDR3 length: 15 residues. V was clipped by 7 bases and J by 2 bases; unmatched bases: 10. The CDR3 reads CASGLKLADTDTQYF. The CDR3 DNA reads TGCGCCAGCGGGTTAAAGCTAGCGGACACAGATACGCAGTATTTT.

V is TRBV29-1 and J is TRBJ2-2, with TRBD2 matching 15 bases. This CDR3 region has 17 residues. The germline V gene has CDR1 SQVTM and CDR2 ANQGSEA. After removal of 3 bases from V and 6 bases from J, the junction contained 8 bases not matched to a gene. The CDR3 here is CSVERTSGRARAGELFF. CDR3 nucleotide sequence: TGCAGCGTTGAGAGGACTAGCGGGAGGGCCCGTGCCGGGGAGCTGTTTTTT.

This clone was observed a few times. The V gene is TRBV5-4, the J gene TRBJ2-3; 10 bases match TRBD2. This CDR3 is built from 17 residues. V shed 0 bases, J shed 4 bases, and the junction held 8 bases outside the gene matches. Germline lookup yields CDR1 SGHNT and CDR2 YYREEE (reference sequence). The CDR3 DNA is TGTGCCAGCAGCTTGGGCGCTAGCGGGAGTGGCGCAGATACGCAGTATTTT. Protein: CASSLGASGSGADTQYF.

The chain links TRBV9 to TRBJ2-2, with D tentatively TRBD2 (5 bases). The germline CDR1 and CDR2 sequences are SGDLS and YYNGEE. V lost 0 bases and J lost 0, with 9 bases in between. The CDR3 extends over 16 amino acids. The chain's CDR3 is CASSVGVRANTGELFF. The DNA for the CDR3 is TGTGCCAGCAGCGTAGGTGTGAGGGCGAACACCGGGGAGCTGTTTTTT.

This chain joins TRBV7-9 and TRBJ2-1; 12 bases are shared with TRBD2. The CDR3 consists of 16 residues. The V gene's germline CDR1 is SEHNR and CDR2 FQNEAQ (reference sequence). V shed 4 bases, J shed 6 bases, and the junction held 7 bases outside the gene matches. The CDR3 DNA is TGTGCCAGCAGCTCCCTAACTAGCGGGAGGAGCAATGAGCAGTTCTTC. Residues: CASSSLTSGRSNEQFF.

The gene calls are TRBV5-1 and TRBJ2-3; no definite D call. Between the trimmed V and J ends, which lost 2 bases and 1 base, there was a span of 8 bases. In germline, CDR1 is SGHRS, CDR2 YFSETQ. This CDR3 is 14 amino acids long. As DNA, the CDR3 is TGCGCCAGCAGCTTTTCGGAGCGCACAGATACGCAGTATTTT. Its protein is CASSFSERTDTQYF.

Ten or more counts support this clone. CDR3 coding DNA: TGTGCCAGTAGTATGCTTGCGGGAAATCAGCCCCAGCATTTT. Translating gives CASSMLAGNQPQHF. The rearrangement uses TRBV19 and TRBJ1-5; D is unclear. The CDR3 contains 14 residues. Per the germline V gene, CDR1 is LNHDA and CDR2 is SQIVND (reference sequence). The ends were cut back, 3 bases at V and 4 bases at J, with 10 bases in the middle.

This chain connects TRBV19 to TRBJ2-3; the D gene is possibly TRBD2 (6 bases). The V gene's germline CDR1 is LNHDA and CDR2 SQIVND (reference sequence). The CDR3 is 15 residues long. Between the trimmed V and J ends, which lost 5 bases and 1 base, there was a span of 13 bases. The CDR3 sequence is CASSDSGYGTDTQYF. The CDR3 DNA sequence: TGTGCCAGTAGTGACAGCGGGTACGGCACAGATACGCAGTATTTT.

The chain uses TRBV6-5 and TRBJ2-7, with 10 bases fitting TRBD1. V lost 8 bases to trimming and J lost 7 bases; unmatched junction nucleotides: 8. The CDR3 contains 13 residues. Germline assignment: CDR1 MNHEY and CDR2 SVGAGI. CDR3 sequence (DNA): TGTGCCAGCCGAGACAGGGGGCGGTGGGAGCAGTACTTC. It yields the protein CASRDRGRWEQYF.

The J gene is TRBJ2-1, the V gene TRBV28, with 9 bases lining up with TRBD2. The germline gives CDR1 MDHEN, CDR2 SYDVKM. V lost 5 bases and J lost 9; bases outside the gene matches: 11. This CDR3 is 15 amino acids long. The CDR3 region is CASSPLAGAGIEQFF. The CDR3 nucleotides are TGTGCCAGCAGTCCTTTAGCGGGAGCAGGGATTGAGCAGTTCTTC.

V usage is TRBV28 and J usage is TRBJ2-7, with a possible D match to TRBD1 (6 bases). V gave up 6 bases and J gave up 0 bases, with 18 bases separating them. Germline CDR1 reads MDHEN; CDR2 reads SYDVKM. The CDR3 runs 16 residues. The DNA for the CDR3 is TGTGCCAGCAGGGCCGCCTCCGGGACAAGCTCCTACGAGCAGTACTTC. It is translated as CASRAASGTSSYEQYF.

This chain uses TRBV6-1 with TRBJ1-5, with 11 bases lining up with TRBD1. V shed 2 bases and J 1 base; nucleotides not matched to a gene: 13. Germline CDR1 is MNHNS and CDR2 is SASEGT. The CDR3 totals 20 residues. CDR3 protein: CASSEWLSGTGGWSNQPQHF. The CDR3 DNA is TGTGCCAGCAGTGAATGGCTTTCCGGGACAGGGGGTTGGAGCAATCAGCCCCAGCATTTT.

The rearrangement links TRBV7-6 to TRBJ2-5, with 7 bases that match TRBD2. With 5 bases clipped from V and 4 bases from J, the junction kept 10 bases outside the gene matches. This CDR3 contains 15 residues. Germline CDR1 SGHVS, CDR2 FNYEAQ. In DNA, the CDR3 is TGTGCCAGCAGCGAGCGGTGGGAGGGCGGAGAGACCCAGTACTTC. Translation gives CASSERWEGGETQYF.

This chain uses TRBV5-1 with TRBJ2-3, with 7 positions matching TRBD2. The CDR3 loop spans 16 amino acids. Looked up from germline, CDR1 is SGHRS and CDR2 is YFSETQ. V was pared by 0 bases and J by 7 bases, with 11 bases of the junction left unmatched. DNA for the CDR3: TGCGCCAGCAGCTTGGATCCAGCGGGGCTCGGGAATACGCAGTATTTT. It specifies CASSLDPAGLGNTQYF.

V is TRBV5-1 and J is TRBJ2-3, with 7 bases matching TRBD2. Germline V gene data show CDR1 as SGHRS and CDR2 as YFSETQ. CDR3 size: 16 residues. Trimming took 3 bases from V and 1 from J; bases not matched to a gene: 8. The CDR3 loop reads CASSSSATSRTDTQYF. The CDR3 coding sequence is TGCGCCAGCAGCTCGAGTGCGACTAGCCGCACAGATACGCAGTATTTT.

The chain joins TRBV7-8 to TRBJ1-2; possibly TRBD1 for D (5 bases). The ends were cut back, 0 bases at V and 7 bases at J, with 6 bases in the middle. The CDR3 totals 12 residues. In germline, CDR1 is SGHVS, CDR2 FQNEAQ. The DNA of the CDR3 is TGTGCCAGCAGCTTAGCCCAGGGTGGCTACACCTTC. This encodes CASSLAQGGYTF.

The chain has TRBV7-2 and TRBJ2-1; TRBD2 might be the D (5 bases). Germline V CDR1 and CDR2: SGHTA, FQGNSA. Trimming shortened V by 5 bases and J by 4 bases, and 9 bases separated the two germline ends. The CDR3 is 13 residues long. CDR3 bases: TGTGCCAGCAGCCAACTAGATTACAATGAGCAGTTCTTC. This gives the protein CASSQLDYNEQFF.

There are a few counts of this clone. This rearrangement joins TRBV18 to TRBJ1-6, with a possible D match to TRBD1 (5 bases). Between the trimmed V and J ends, which lost 3 bases and 6 bases, there was a span of 12 bases. Germline CDR1 KGHSH, CDR2 LQKENI. The CDR3 has 15 amino acids. In DNA form, the CDR3 reads TGTGCCAGCTCACCCGACAGCAGCCGTAATTCACCCCTCCACTTT. It translates to CASSPDSSRNSPLHF.

V gene TRBV7-2 combines with J gene TRBJ1-3; no definite D call. The CDR3 length is 15 residues. Trimming cost V 5 bases and J 0 bases, with 11 bases left between them. The V gene's germline CDR1 is SGHTA and CDR2 FQGNSA. The CDR3 loop reads CASSLEYLSGNTIYF. Here the CDR3 DNA reads TGTGCCAGCAGCCTAGAATATCTCTCTGGAAACACCATATATTTT. The whole variable domain, remainder taken from reference TRBV7-2 and TRBJ1-3, is GAGVSQSPSNKVTEKGKDVELRCDPISGHTALYWYRQSLGQGLEFLIYFQGNSAPDKSGLPSDRFSAERTGGSVSTLTIQRTQQEDSAVYLCASSLEYLSGNTIYFGEGSWLTVV.

The rearrangement links TRBV30 to TRBJ1-2; D unresolved. Germline assignment: CDR1 GTSNPN and CDR2 SVGIG (reference sequence). V lost 8 bases to trimming and J lost 4 bases, with 11 bases between them. The CDR3 consists of 11 residues. In DNA, the CDR3 is TGTGCCCGTTTGGAGGGCTATGGCTACACCTTC. Translated: CARLEGYGYTF.

The gene calls are TRBV28 and TRBJ1-4; D not resolved. This CDR3 region has 14 residues. Germline V CDR1 and CDR2: MDHEN, SYDVKM. The V gene lost 8 bases and the J gene lost 0 bases, with 10 bases spanning the gap. CDR3 in amino acids: CASGRGATNEKLFF. CDR3 nucleotides: TGTGCCAGCGGACGGGGTGCAACTAATGAAAAACTGTTTTTT.

The chain is built from TRBV7-9 and TRBJ1-6, with TRBD1 as a possible D gene (6 bases). The CDR3 has 14 residues. The V gene lost 4 bases and the J gene lost 7 bases, with 11 bases spanning the gap. CDR1 is SEHNR and CDR2 is FQNEAQ in the germline V gene (reference sequence). DNA of the CDR3: TGTGCCAGCAGCTACAGGGCTACCAATTCACCCCTCCACTTT. Translated, it gives CASSYRATNSPLHF.

The chain is built from TRBV7-2 and TRBJ2-1; weak D call: TRBD2 (5 bases). The V and J ends lost 5 bases and 4 bases respectively, with 9 bases between them. The CDR3 loop spans 13 amino acids. Germline V CDR1 and CDR2: SGHTA, FQGNSA. CDR3 DNA sequence: TGTGCCAGCAGCGGATGGGAGTACAATGAGCAGTTCTTC. Amino acid sequence: CASSGWEYNEQFF.

The chain carries TRBV5-6 and TRBJ1-6; D remains ambiguous. Trimming removed 3 bases from V and 8 bases from J, with 15 bases in between. Germline V gene sequence: CDR1 SGHDT, CDR2 YYEEEE. The CDR3 is 15 amino acids. The CDR3 DNA sequence: TGTGCCAGCAGCTATAAGCGGACTGGGCATTCACCCCTCCACTTT. Translated: CASSYKRTGHSPLHF. Full variable domain (missing parts from reference TRBV5-6 and TRBJ1-6): DAGVTQSPTHLIKTRGQQVTLRCSPKSGHDTVSWYQQALGQGPQFIFQYYEEEERQRGNFPDRFSGHQFPNYSSELNVNALLLGDSALYLCASSYKRTGHSPLHFGNGTRLTVT.

The chain is built from TRBV14 and TRBJ2-2; 8 bases fit TRBD2. The germline V gene encodes CDR1 SGHDN and CDR2 FVKESK. This CDR3 has 16 residues. The V gene end was trimmed by 2 bases and the J gene end by 1 base; junction bases not matched to a gene: 3. CDR3 bases: TGTGCCAGCAGCCAATATGGGACTAGGAACACCGGGGAGCTGTTTTTT. Translated: CASSQYGTRNTGELFF.

The chain recombines TRBV28 with TRBJ2-5, with D perhaps matching TRBD2 (5 bases). V lost 4 bases and J lost 5, with 26 bases in between. This CDR3 spans 18 amino acids. Germline values: CDR1 MDHEN, CDR2 SYDVKM. CDR3 amino acids: CASSSPAGGFRGWETQYF. The CDR3 nucleotides read TGTGCCAGCAGTTCCCCTGCCGGCGGGTTCCGTGGGTGGGAGACCCAGTACTTC.